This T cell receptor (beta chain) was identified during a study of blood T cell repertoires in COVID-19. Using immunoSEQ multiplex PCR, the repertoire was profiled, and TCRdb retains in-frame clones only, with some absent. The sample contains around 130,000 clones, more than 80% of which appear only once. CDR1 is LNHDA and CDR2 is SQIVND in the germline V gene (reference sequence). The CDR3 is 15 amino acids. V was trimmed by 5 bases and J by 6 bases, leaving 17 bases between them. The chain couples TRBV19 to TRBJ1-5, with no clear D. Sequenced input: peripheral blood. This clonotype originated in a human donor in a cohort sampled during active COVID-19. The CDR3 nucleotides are TGTGCCAGTAGTCCCCGGACTGGCTTAGGTCAGCCCCAGCATTTT. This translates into CASSPRTGLGQPQHF.